Each of the 25 T cell receptor beta chains below was sequenced from the same sample in a study of blood T cell repertoires in COVID-19. Data came from immunoSEQ multiplex PCR; TCRdb stores just in-frame clones and leaves some out. Of under 60,000 clones in the sample, approximately 88% were seen once. The sample taken for sequencing was peripheral blood. Receptors originate from a man aged 30 to 39 with COVID-19, enrolled during active disease.

This clone is deemed medium-sized (0.01 to 0.1%). The chain links TRBV6-5 to TRBJ2-7; 8 bases line up with TRBD1. With V trimmed by 7 bases and J by 6 bases, 11 bases remained unmatched. The CDR3 loop spans 14 amino acids. Per the germline V gene, CDR1 is MNHEY and CDR2 is SVGAGI. The CDR3 region has the DNA TGTGCCAGCAAGATGACAGGGGCTCTATCCGAGCAGTACTTC. It specifies CASKMTGALSEQYF.

The chain employs TRBV28 and TRBJ1-3; 11 bases agree with TRBD1. CDR3 length equals 16 residues. The germline V gene has CDR1 MDHEN and CDR2 SYDVKM. The V and J ends lost 7 bases and 2 bases, in that order; junction bases with no gene match: 7. CDR3 region: CASTPGQGVTGNTIYF. In DNA, the CDR3 is TGTGCCAGCACCCCGGGACAGGGGGTGACTGGAAACACCATATATTTT. The full variable domain, in which reference TRBV28 and TRBJ1-3 provide the parts outside the CDR3, is DVKVTQSSRYLVKRTGEKVFLECVQDMDHENMFWYRQDPGLGLRLIYFSYDVKMKEKGDIPEGYSVSREKKERFSLILESASTNQTSMYLCASTPGQGVTGNTIYFGEGSWLTVV.

This rearrangement joins TRBV4-3 to TRBJ2-7; 10 nucleotides agree with TRBD2. This CDR3 has 14 residues. Germline CDR1 LGHNA, CDR2 YSLEER. J gave up 3 bases and V 11 bases, and 10 bases lay outside the gene matches. The CDR3 sequence: CAGLPAGGCYEQYF. Here the CDR3 DNA reads TGCGCCGGCCTCCCAGCGGGAGGGTGCTACGAGCAGTACTTC.

At least ten counts were recorded for this clone. The J gene is TRBJ2-5, the V gene TRBV19, with 14 nucleotides matching TRBD2. This CDR3 has 16 residues. Germline V CDR1 and CDR2: LNHDA, SQIVND (reference sequence). Unmatched junction bases numbered 6, after V lost 4 bases and J lost 5 bases. The CDR3, as DNA: TGTGCCAGTAGTACTACCGGGACTAGCGGGAGTGAGACCCAGTACTTC. Encoded protein: CASSTTGTSGSETQYF.

This chain uses TRBV4-1 with TRBJ2-7; 9 positions match TRBD1. CDR3 length: 16 amino acids. V shed 2 bases, J shed 6 bases, and the junction held 11 bases outside the gene matches. CDR1 is MGHRA and CDR2 is YSYEKL in the germline V gene. The CDR3 nucleotides read TGCGCCAGCAGCCAATGGGGGACAGGGTCCCTCGCCGAGCAGTACTTC. The encoded protein is CASSQWGTGSLAEQYF.

This chain uses TRBV2 with TRBJ1-2; 7 bases map to TRBD1. The CDR3 loop spans 13 amino acids. J was trimmed by 3 bases and V by 5 bases; bases with no gene match: 3. Germline lookup yields CDR1 SNHLY and CDR2 FYNNEI. This CDR3 reads CASSSGQYYGYTF. The CDR3 DNA sequence: TGTGCCAGCAGTTCGGGACAGTACTATGGCTACACCTTC.

This clone was recorded once. This rearrangement joins TRBV3-1 (or the pseudogene TRBV3-2) to TRBJ2-1; TRBD1 aligns across 10 bases. The CDR3 has 21 amino acids. After removal of 1 base from V and 0 bases from J, the junction contained 15 bases not matched to a gene. Germline V gives CDR1 LGHDT, CDR2 YNNKEL (reference sequence). The CDR3 loop is CASSQAGKRDRGLFSYNEQFF. Here the CDR3 DNA reads TGTGCCAGCAGCCAAGCTGGAAAAAGGGACAGGGGTCTCTTCTCCTACAATGAGCAGTTCTTC.

CDR3 nucleotide sequence: TGTGCCAGCAGTCTACAGGGCTATAATGAAAAACTGTTTTTT. Its translation is CASSLQGYNEKLFF. This sequence joins TRBV6-2 or TRBV6-3 and TRBJ1-4; possible D gene TRBD1, 6 bases. V lost 5 bases to trimming and J lost 4 bases, with 11 bases between them. The CDR3 consists of 14 residues. The V gene's germline CDR1 is MNHEY and CDR2 SVGEGT.

The chain has TRBV2 and TRBJ1-6; 8 bases line up with TRBD1. The CDR3 sequence is 17 residues long. CDR1 and CDR2 (germline): SNHLY, FYNNEI. V shed 9 bases and J 0 bases; nucleotides not matched to a gene: 10. CDR3 sequence reads: CASTGTGDYSYNSPLHF. In DNA form, the CDR3 reads TGTGCCAGTACCGGGACAGGCGACTACTCCTATAATTCACCCCTCCACTTT.

The chain joins TRBV5-6 to TRBJ1-2; perhaps TRBD1 as D (5 bases). The ends were cut back, 2 bases at V and 3 bases at J, with 11 bases in the middle. This CDR3 is 14 amino acids long. The germline V gene encodes CDR1 SGHDT and CDR2 YYEEEE. The CDR3 DNA sequence: TGTGCCAGCAGCTTTTGGCGGGGCCACTATGGCTACACCTTC. This codes for CASSFWRGHYGYTF.

V gene TRBV28 combines with J gene TRBJ2-1; maybe TRBD2 (6 bases). The CDR3 runs to 15 residues. The V end was cut by 7 bases, the J end by 5 bases, with 18 bases between. Per germline, CDR1 MDHEN and CDR2 SYDVKM. This CDR3 reads CASIPGLRGHNEQFF. The CDR3 bases are TGTGCCAGCATTCCGGGACTTCGGGGCCACAATGAGCAGTTCTTC.

The gene calls are TRBV3-1 (or the pseudogene TRBV3-2) and TRBJ1-2; maybe TRBD1 (5 bases). The V gene lost 0 bases and the J gene lost 0 bases, with 14 bases spanning the gap. Germline CDR1 reads LGHDT; CDR2 reads YNNKEL (reference sequence). This CDR3 comprises 17 residues. CDR3 region: CASSQDLLGEANYGYTF. CDR3 nucleotide sequence: TGTGCCAGCAGCCAAGATCTCCTAGGGGAAGCTAACTATGGCTACACCTTC.

This rearrangement joins TRBV9 to TRBJ1-2; D not resolved. The ends were cut back, 0 bases at V and 4 bases at J, with 13 bases in the middle. The CDR3 has 15 residues. Germline V CDR1 and CDR2: SGDLS, YYNGEE. CDR3 sequence: CASSVDNSPTYGYTF. The CDR3, as DNA: TGTGCCAGCAGCGTAGATAACAGCCCAACCTATGGCTACACCTTC.

The V and J genes are TRBV27 and TRBJ2-3; D not resolved. V gave up 3 bases and J gave up 2 bases, with 18 bases separating them. CDR1 MNHEY and CDR2 SMNVEV come from the germline V gene (reference sequence). The CDR3 sequence is 17 residues long. The CDR3 sequence: CASSLQPFGDPTDTQYF. Written as DNA, the CDR3 is TGTGCCAGCAGTTTGCAACCCTTTGGAGACCCCACAGATACGCAGTATTTT.

The chain carries TRBV30 and TRBJ1-1; the match to TRBD1 covers 7 bases. CDR3 size: 13 residues. Trimming at V came to 2 bases and at J to 5 bases, leaving 5 bases not matched to a gene. Germline loops: CDR1 GTSNPN, CDR2 SVGIG (reference sequence). The CDR3 region has the DNA TGTGCCTGGAGTTGGACAGGAGGGACTGAAGCTTTCTTT. Amino acid sequence: CAWSWTGGTEAFF.

V gene TRBV5-4 combines with J gene TRBJ2-3; 8 bases line up with TRBD2. This CDR3 is built from 17 residues. Germline V gene lookup returns CDR1 SGHNT and CDR2 YYREEE (reference sequence). V lost 5 bases, J lost 6 bases, and 17 bases stayed unmatched. As DNA, the CDR3 is TGTGCCAGCAGTCGACGTTCGGCTAGCGGGTATGCCGATACGCAGTATTTT. Protein product: CASSRRSASGYADTQYF.

This clone was seen once. This rearrangement joins TRBV25-1 to TRBJ2-5; D is unresolved. With 4 bases removed from V and 9 bases from J, the gap between germline ends came to 18 bases. Germline values: CDR1 MGHDK, CDR2 SYGVNS. This CDR3 has 14 residues. The CDR3 is CASSVKGDAQAQYF. The DNA of the CDR3 is TGTGCCAGCAGTGTTAAAGGTGACGCCCAGGCCCAGTACTTC.

The rearrangement joins TRBV2 to TRBJ1-5; D gene unclear. With 7 bases removed from V and 2 bases from J, the gap between germline ends came to 12 bases. This CDR3 has 14 residues. The germline CDR1 and CDR2 sequences are SNHLY and FYNNEI. CDR3 DNA sequence: TGTGCCAGCACCCCGGCGGCGCGCAATCAGCCCCAGCATTTT. Protein: CASTPAARNQPQHF.

This sequence joins TRBV18 and TRBJ2-1, with 9 bases matching TRBD2. Germline lookup yields CDR1 KGHSH and CDR2 LQKENI. The CDR3 spans 17 residues. The V and J ends lost 2 bases and 1 base, in that order; junction bases with no gene match: 6. The CDR3 coding sequence is TGTGCCAGCTCACCATACGGGACTAGCAAGTCCTACAATGAGCAGTTCTTC. It yields the protein CASSPYGTSKSYNEQFF.

This chain joins TRBV29-1 and TRBJ2-1, with D perhaps TRBD2 (5 bases). Deletions cut 7 bases from V and 10 bases from J, with 17 bases between. Germline-derived CDR1 and CDR2 are SQVTM and ANQGSEA. The CDR3 covers 12 residues. This CDR3 is CSGRARGGEQFF. CDR3 bases: TGCAGCGGGCGGGCCCGCGGCGGCGAGCAGTTCTTC.

V usage is TRBV28 and J usage is TRBJ2-5; the D gene is possibly TRBD1 (5 bases). Per germline, CDR1 MDHEN and CDR2 SYDVKM. V lost 6 bases and J 5 bases, leaving 16 bases between the germline ends. The CDR3 has 14 amino acids. The CDR3 sequence is CASRAPGSLETQYF. As DNA, the CDR3 is TGTGCCAGCAGGGCGCCAGGGTCGTTGGAGACCCAGTACTTC. Full variable domain (outside the CDR3, taken from reference TRBV28 and TRBJ2-5): DVKVTQSSRYLVKRTGEKVFLECVQDMDHENMFWYRQDPGLGLRLIYFSYDVKMKEKGDIPEGYSVSREKKERFSLILESASTNQTSMYLCASRAPGSLETQYFGPGTRLLVL.

This chain links TRBV25-1 with TRBJ2-7; TRBD1 matches at 7 bases. The V segment lost 5 bases and the J segment 6 bases; nucleotides outside the gene matches: 10. CDR1 and CDR2 (germline): MGHDK, SYGVNS. This CDR3 is 14 amino acids long. The CDR3 loop reads CASSTVRGNREQYF. The CDR3, as DNA: TGTGCCAGCAGTACGGTCAGGGGGAATCGCGAGCAGTACTTC.

The chain links TRBV11-2 to TRBJ1-1; 7 positions match TRBD1. V lost 6 bases and J lost 0; bases outside the gene matches: 10. CDR3 length: 16 amino acids. CDR1 is SGHAT and CDR2 is FQNNGV in the germline V gene. The CDR3 spells CASRGWGTDMNTEAFF. The CDR3 DNA follows: TGTGCCAGCAGGGGGTGGGGGACAGACATGAACACTGAAGCTTTCTTT.

The CDR3 spells CAWTAGGSNQPQHF. CDR3 DNA sequence: TGTGCCTGGACGGCCGGAGGGAGCAATCAGCCCCAGCATTTT. The chain recombines TRBV30 with TRBJ1-5; D remains ambiguous. The V and J ends lost 4 bases and 1 base respectively, with 11 bases between them. The CDR3 loop spans 14 amino acids. The germline gives CDR1 GTSNPN, CDR2 SVGIG (reference sequence).

The V and J genes are TRBV29-1 and TRBJ2-7; 8 nucleotides line up with TRBD1. The CDR3 is made up of 13 amino acids. Germline CDR1 SQVTM, CDR2 ANQGSEA. J was trimmed by 2 bases and V by 7 bases; bases with no gene match: 7. The CDR3, as DNA: TGCAGCGGCCTCGGACAGGGTACCTACGAGCAGTACTTC. Its protein is CSGLGQGTYEQYF.